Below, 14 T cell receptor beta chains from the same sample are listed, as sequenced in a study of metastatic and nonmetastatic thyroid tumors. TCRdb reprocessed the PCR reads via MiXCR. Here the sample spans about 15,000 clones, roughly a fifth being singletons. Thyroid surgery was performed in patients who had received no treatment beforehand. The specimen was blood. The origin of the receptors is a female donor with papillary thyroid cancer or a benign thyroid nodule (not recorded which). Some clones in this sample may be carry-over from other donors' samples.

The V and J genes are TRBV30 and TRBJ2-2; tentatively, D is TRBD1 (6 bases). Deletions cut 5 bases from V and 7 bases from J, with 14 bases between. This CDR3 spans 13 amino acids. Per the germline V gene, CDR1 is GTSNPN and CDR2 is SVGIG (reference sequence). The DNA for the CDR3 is TGTGCCTGGGACGAGATCAGGGGCGGGGAGCTGTTTTTT. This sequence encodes CAWDEIRGGELFF.

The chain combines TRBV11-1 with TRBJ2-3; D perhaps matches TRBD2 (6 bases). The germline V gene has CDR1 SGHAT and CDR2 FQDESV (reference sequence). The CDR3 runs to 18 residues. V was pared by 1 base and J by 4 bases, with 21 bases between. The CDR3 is CASSLGGVTLRSPDTQYF. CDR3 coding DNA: TGTGCCAGCAGCTTAGGCGGGGTCACCTTGAGGTCCCCAGATACGCAGTATTTT. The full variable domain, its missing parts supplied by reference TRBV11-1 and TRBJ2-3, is EAEVAQSPRYKITEKSQAVAFWCDPISGHATLYWYRQILGQGPELLVQFQDESVVDDSQLPKDRFSAERLKGVDSTLKIQPAELGDSAMYLCASSLGGVTLRSPDTQYFGPGTRLTVL.

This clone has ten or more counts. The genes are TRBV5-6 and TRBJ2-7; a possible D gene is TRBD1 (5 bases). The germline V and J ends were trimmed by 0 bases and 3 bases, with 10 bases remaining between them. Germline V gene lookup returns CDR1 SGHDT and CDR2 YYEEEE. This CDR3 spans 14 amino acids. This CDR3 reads CASSLAMDNYEQYF. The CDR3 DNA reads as TGTGCCAGCAGCTTGGCTATGGACAACTACGAGCAGTACTTC.

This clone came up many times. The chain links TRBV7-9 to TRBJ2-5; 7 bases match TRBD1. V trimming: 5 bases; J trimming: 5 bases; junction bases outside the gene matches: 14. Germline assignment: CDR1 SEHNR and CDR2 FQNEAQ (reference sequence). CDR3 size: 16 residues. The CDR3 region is CASSRMTQGYGETQYF. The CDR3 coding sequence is TGTGCCAGCAGCCGTATGACACAGGGGTATGGGGAGACCCAGTACTTC.

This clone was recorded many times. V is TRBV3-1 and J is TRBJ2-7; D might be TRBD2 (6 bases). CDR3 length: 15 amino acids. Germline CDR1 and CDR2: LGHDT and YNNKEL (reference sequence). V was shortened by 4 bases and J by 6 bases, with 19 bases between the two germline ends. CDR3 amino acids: CASSPRGLSVCEQYF. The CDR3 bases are TGTGCCAGCAGCCCACGGGGACTTAGTGTCTGCGAGCAGTACTTC.

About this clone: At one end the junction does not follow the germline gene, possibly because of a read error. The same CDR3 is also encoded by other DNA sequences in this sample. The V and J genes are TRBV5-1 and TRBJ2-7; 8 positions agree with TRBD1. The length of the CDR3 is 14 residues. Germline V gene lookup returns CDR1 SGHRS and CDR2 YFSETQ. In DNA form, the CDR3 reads TGCGCGAGCAGTCGGAACAGGGGGTTCGGAGAGCAGTACTTC. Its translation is CASSRNRGFGEQYF.

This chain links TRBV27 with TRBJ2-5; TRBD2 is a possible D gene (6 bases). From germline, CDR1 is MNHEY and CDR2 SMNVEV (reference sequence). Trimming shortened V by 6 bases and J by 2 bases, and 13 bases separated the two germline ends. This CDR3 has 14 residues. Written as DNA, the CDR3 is TGTGCCAGCAGGCCCGGGACTGAACAAGAGACCCAGTACTTC. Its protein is CASRPGTEQETQYF.

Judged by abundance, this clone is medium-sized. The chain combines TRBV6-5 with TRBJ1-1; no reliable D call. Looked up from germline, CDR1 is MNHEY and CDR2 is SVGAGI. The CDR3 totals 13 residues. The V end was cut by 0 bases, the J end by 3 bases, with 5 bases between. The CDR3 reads CASSYSRDTEAFF. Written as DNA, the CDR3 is TGTGCCAGCAGTTACTCGCGCGACACTGAAGCTTTCTTT.

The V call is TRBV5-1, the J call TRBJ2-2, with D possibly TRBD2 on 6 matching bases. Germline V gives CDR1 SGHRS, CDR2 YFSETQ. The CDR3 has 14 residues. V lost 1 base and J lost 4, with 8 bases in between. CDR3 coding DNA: TGCGCCAGCAGCTTGACGGGAGCCACCGGGGAGCTGTTTTTT. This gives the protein CASSLTGATGELFF.

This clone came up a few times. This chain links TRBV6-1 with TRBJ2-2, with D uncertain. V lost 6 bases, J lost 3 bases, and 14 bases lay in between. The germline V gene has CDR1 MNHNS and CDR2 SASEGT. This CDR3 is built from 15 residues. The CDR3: CASRKEGIYTGELFF. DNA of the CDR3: TGTGCCAGCAGAAAAGAAGGGATATACACCGGGGAGCTGTTTTTT.

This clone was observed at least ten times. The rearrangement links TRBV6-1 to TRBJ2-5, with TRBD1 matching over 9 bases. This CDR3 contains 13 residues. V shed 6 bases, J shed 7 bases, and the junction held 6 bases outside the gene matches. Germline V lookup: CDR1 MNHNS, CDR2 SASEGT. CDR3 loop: CASSNRGRVTQYF. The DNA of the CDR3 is TGTGCCAGCAGCAACAGGGGGCGGGTGACCCAGTACTTC.

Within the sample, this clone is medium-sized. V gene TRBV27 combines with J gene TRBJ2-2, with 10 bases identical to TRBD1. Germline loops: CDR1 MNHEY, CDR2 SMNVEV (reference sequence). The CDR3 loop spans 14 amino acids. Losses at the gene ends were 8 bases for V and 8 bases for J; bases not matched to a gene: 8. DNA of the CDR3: TGTGCCAGCCGACGGACAGGGGGGTTGGGGGAGCTGTTTTTT. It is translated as CASRRTGGLGELFF.

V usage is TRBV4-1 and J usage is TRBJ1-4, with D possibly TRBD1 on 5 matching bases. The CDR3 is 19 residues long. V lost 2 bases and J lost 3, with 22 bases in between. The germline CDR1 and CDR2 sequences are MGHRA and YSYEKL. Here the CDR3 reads CASSQPQTWGRIANEKLFF. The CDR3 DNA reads TGCGCCAGCAGCCAACCACAGACATGGGGCAGGATAGCTAATGAAAAACTGTTTTTT.

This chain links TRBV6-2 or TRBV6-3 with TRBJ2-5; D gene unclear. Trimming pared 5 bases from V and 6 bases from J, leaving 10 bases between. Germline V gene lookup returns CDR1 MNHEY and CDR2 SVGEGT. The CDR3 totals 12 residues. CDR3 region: CASSLEAQTQYF. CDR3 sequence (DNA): TGTGCCAGCAGTCTAGAGGCGCAGACCCAGTACTTC.